The next 5 T cell receptor beta chains were all read from a single sample in a study of shared clonotypes between healthy human individuals. This table comes from immunoSEQ multiplex PCR, and its TCRdb copy is limited to in-frame clones, with some not included. This table holds approximately 2.5 million clones, over 85% found once. Sequenced material: naive CD4+ T cells from PBMCs. The sample's subset: CD45RA+ positively selected. Every receptor here comes from a man between 18 and 29 years old in good health. Some clones in this sample may be carry-over from other donors' samples.

The chain combines TRBV25-1 with TRBJ2-5; D is undetermined. Trimming removed 6 bases from V and 2 bases from J, with 16 bases in between. Germline assignment: CDR1 MGHDK and CDR2 SYGVNS. The length of the CDR3 is 15 residues. The CDR3 loop is CASSEVSTGQETQYF. In DNA form, the CDR3 reads TGTGCCAGCAGCGAAGTCTCGACCGGTCAAGAGACCCAGTACTTC.

V is TRBV7-3 and J is TRBJ2-1; 10 bases are shared with TRBD2. Germline values: CDR1 SGHTA, CDR2 FQGTGA. Trimming took 5 bases from V and 3 from J; bases not matched to a gene: 4. The CDR3 contains 15 residues. CDR3 coding DNA: TGTGCCAGCAGCAAAGGACTAGCGGACTACAATGAGCAGTTCTTC. Its translation is CASSKGLADYNEQFF.

Comment on this clone: A read error may explain this, as a much larger clone is one base away. The chain combines TRBV11-2 with TRBJ1-5; no clear D gene. The CDR3 covers 14 residues. CDR1 is SGHAT and CDR2 is FQNNGV in the germline V gene. Trimming stripped 2 bases from V and 0 bases from J, with 5 bases between. The CDR3 DNA reads TGTGCCAGCAGCTTACGGGATAGCAATCAGCCCCAGCATTTT. Amino acids: CASSLRDSNQPQHF.

V is TRBV18 and J is TRBJ2-3; no clear D. V was cut by 6 bases and J by 1 base, with 14 bases left in between. The CDR3 totals 15 residues. Looked up from germline, CDR1 is KGHSH and CDR2 is LQKENI. The CDR3 DNA sequence: TGTGCCAGCTCCCCCATATTTCAGCGCACAGATACGCAGTATTTT. Amino acid sequence: CASSPIFQRTDTQYF.

V usage is TRBV7-9 and J usage is TRBJ2-3, with TRBD1 identical over 8 bases. The germline V gene encodes CDR1 SEHNR and CDR2 FQNEAQ (reference sequence). The CDR3 sequence is 15 residues long. Trimming cost V 5 bases and J 2 bases; bases outside gene matches: 6. DNA of the CDR3: TGTGCCAGCAGCCCAACAGGGGGATTCACAGATACGCAGTATTTT. As protein: CASSPTGGFTDTQYF.